A few counts support the clone carrying this TCR beta chain. The antigen is not known. The sample is drawn from a study of T-cell reconstitution after alpha-beta-depleted transplantation in children. Whole-study results and caveats: Reportedly, roughly two months post-transplant, alpha-beta T cells arose from several hundred expanded graft clones. When one year had passed after transplant, most T-cell counts and diversity came from newly produced T cells. Several patients had high TCRbeta diversity at day 60; it came from surviving recipient T cells and thymic progenitors.

Unique molecular identifiers tagged the TCRbeta library. A single record per CDR3 protein comes from TCRdb applying MiXCR to the PCR reads. The sample carries just over 950,000 distinct CDR3 sequences, about 30% recorded once. Germline lookup yields CDR1 SQVTM and CDR2 ANQGSEA. This CDR3 contains 19 residues. V shed 6 bases, J shed 4 bases, and the junction held 23 bases outside the gene matches. The specimen comprised PBMCs, mostly from graft donor cells, sampled 360 days after TCRalphabeta/CD19-depleted stem cell transplant. This TCR was sampled from a boy younger than two who had a stem cell transplant for SCID, so the T cells may come from the graft donor. The genes are TRBV29-1 and TRBJ2-7; 11 bases fit TRBD1. In nucleotides, the CDR3 is TGCAGCGTGTCTCCGGGACAGGGGGTCTTCCCGCCTTTAATTTACGAGCAGTACTTC. Translation: CSVSPGQGVFPPLIYEQYF.